These 16 T cell receptor beta chains were sequenced from one sample in a study of shared clonotypes between healthy human individuals. The protocol was immunoSEQ multiplex PCR, while the TCRdb copy is restricted to in-frame clones and leaves out a portion. Of about 990,000 clones in the sample, about 84% were seen once. Sequencing was performed on memory CD4+ T cells from PBMCs. This sample's subset: CD45RA-negative fraction. These receptors came from a man younger than 35 in good health. Some clones in this sample may be carry-over from other donors' samples.

Only one count was recorded for this clone. The chain recombines TRBV10-1 with TRBJ2-1; tentatively, D is TRBD1 or TRBD2 (5 bases each). Trimming removed 6 bases at V and 7 bases at J, with 19 bases between. The CDR3 loop spans 15 amino acids. In germline, CDR1 is WNHNN, CDR2 SYGVQD (reference sequence). The CDR3 DNA is TGCGCCAGCAGGGCCGGGACCAATCCGAGGAATGAGCAGTTCTTC. It yields the protein CASRAGTNPRNEQFF.

The J gene is TRBJ2-7, the V gene TRBV14; D remains ambiguous. The V gene lost 1 base and the J gene lost 6 bases, with 16 bases spanning the gap. Germline CDR1 and CDR2: SGHDN and FVKESK. CDR3 length: 15 amino acids. CDR3 coding DNA: TGTGCCAGCAGCCAAGCTCCTGGCTTAGCTCTCGAGCAGTACTTC. Protein product: CASSQAPGLALEQYF.

The V call is TRBV6-4, the J call TRBJ1-5; D is unresolved. Trimming cost V 2 bases and J 5 bases, with 10 bases left between them. This CDR3 is 14 amino acids long. Germline CDR1 MRHNA, CDR2 SNTAGT. The CDR3 region has the DNA TGTGCCAGCAGTGACCCAAGAGGCCATCAGCCCCAGCATTTT. This encodes CASSDPRGHQPQHF.

The chain carries TRBV29-1 and TRBJ2-7; 9 positions match TRBD1. The CDR3 is 14 residues long. The ends lost 8 bases at V and 5 bases at J; junction bases unmatched: 13. Germline loops: CDR1 SQVTM, CDR2 ANQGSEA. This CDR3 is CSTGGVGGDDEQYF. CDR3 nucleotide sequence: TGCAGCACAGGGGGCGTAGGGGGTGACGACGAGCAGTACTTC.

The chain carries TRBV7-2 and TRBJ1-2; 10 nucleotides match TRBD1. This CDR3 spans 14 amino acids. Germline CDR1 is SGHTA and CDR2 is FQGNSA. With 3 bases clipped from V and 6 bases from J, the junction kept 4 bases outside the gene matches. CDR3 in DNA: TGTGCCAGCAGCTTCACCGGGACAGGGGATGGCTACACCTTC. Amino acid sequence: CASSFTGTGDGYTF.

About this clone: A far larger clone is one base from this, pointing to a likely read error. The chain has TRBV4-3 and TRBJ2-5, with 9 bases matching TRBD2. This CDR3 comprises 17 residues. The germline CDR1 and CDR2 sequences are LGHNA and YSLEER. V shed 1 base and J 4 bases; nucleotides not matched to a gene: 10. The CDR3 is CASSQGVAGARGETQYF. The CDR3 nucleotides are TGCGCCAGCAGCCAAGGTGTAGCGGGAGCCCGGGGAGAGACCCAGTACTTC.

J is TRBJ1-5 and V is TRBV9; TRBD1 might be the D (5 bases). This CDR3 has 14 residues. The V end was cut by 5 bases, the J end by 5 bases, with 14 bases between. The V gene's germline CDR1 is SGDLS and CDR2 YYNGEE. The DNA of the CDR3 is TGTGCCAGCAGTAGGGGACCGGAGGATCAGCCCCAGCATTTT. Amino acids: CASSRGPEDQPQHF. The full variable domain, with the rest looked up from reference TRBV9 and TRBJ1-5, is DSGVTQTPKHLITATGQRVTLRCSPRSGDLSVYWYQQSLDQGLQFLIQYYNGEERAKGNILERFSAQQFPDLHSELNLSSLELGDSALYFCASSRGPEDQPQHFGDGTRLSIL.

This clone was recorded only once. This CDR3 is CASSYGVTPPNEQFF. CDR3 coding DNA: TGTGCCAGCAGTTACGGAGTAACCCCCCCCAATGAGCAGTTCTTC. The chain has TRBV28 and TRBJ2-1; D uncertain. V was clipped by 4 bases and J by 6 bases, with 16 bases between them. Germline CDR1 is MDHEN and CDR2 is SYDVKM. This CDR3 region has 15 residues.

As regards this clone: One base away lies a much larger clone, so this may be a sequencing read error. The same CDR3 also results from other DNA sequences found in this sample. The chain employs TRBV29-1 and TRBJ1-2, with a tentative D call TRBD1 (5 bases). V shed 4 bases and J shed 3 bases, with 12 bases lying between them. The CDR3 is made up of 13 amino acids. The germline V gene encodes CDR1 SQVTM and CDR2 ANQGSEA. In DNA form, the CDR3 reads TGCAGCGTTGGGCAGGGTGGCGACTATGGCTACACCTTC. This gives the protein CSVGQGGDYGYTF.

This clone appeared a single time. V and J are TRBV4-1 and TRBJ2-5; possibly TRBD1 for D (7 bases). CDR1 and CDR2 from the germline V gene are MGHRA and YSYEKL. The CDR3 is 14 residues long. With 0 bases removed from V and 8 bases from J, the gap between germline ends came to 13 bases. CDR3 residues: CASSQDGGGDTQYF. The CDR3 DNA is TGCGCCAGCAGCCAAGATGGAGGGGGCGATACCCAGTACTTC.

Notes on this clone: Other DNA sequences from this sample encode an identical CDR3 as well. The rearrangement links TRBV11-2 to TRBJ2-7; D might be TRBD2 (6 bases). Germline V CDR1 and CDR2: SGHAT, FQNNGV. The V end lost 1 base, the J end lost 3 bases, and 10 bases lay between the germline ends. The CDR3 contains 14 residues. The CDR3 loop reads CASSLAVGGYEQYF. The CDR3 DNA reads TGTGCCAGCAGCTTAGCGGTGGGAGGCTACGAGCAGTACTTC.

This chain joins TRBV6-5 and TRBJ2-2, with 9 bases matching TRBD1. CDR3 length: 15 residues. Trimming removed 0 bases from V and 7 bases from J; junction bases left unmatched: 3. CDR1 and CDR2 from the germline V gene are MNHEY and SVGAGI. The DNA for the CDR3 is TGTGCCAGCAGTTACTCGGGACAGGGTAACGGGGAGCTGTTTTTT. The encoded protein is CASSYSGQGNGELFF.

For this clone: At one boundary the junction diverges from the germline segment, which might be a read error. V usage is TRBV7-2 and J usage is TRBJ1-3, with D unclear. The CDR3 is 16 residues long. The V gene's germline CDR1 is SGHTA and CDR2 FQGNSA. CDR3 region: CASSLVSPETGNTIYF. Here the CDR3 DNA reads TGTGCCAGCAGCTTAGTGAGCCCGGAGACTGGGAACACCATATATTTT. Filled out from reference TRBV7-2 and TRBJ1-3, the complete variable domain reads GAGVSQSPSNKVTEKGKDVELRCDPISGHTALYWYRQSLGQGLEFLIYFQGNSAPDKSGLPSDRFSAERTGGSVSTLTIQRTQQEDSAVYLCASSLVSPETGNTIYFGEGSWLTVV.

The sample holds one count of this clone. The V call is TRBV30, the J call TRBJ1-5; the D is unclear. This CDR3 comprises 14 residues. The germline gives CDR1 GTSNPN, CDR2 SVGIG (reference sequence). The V and J ends lost 2 bases and 3 bases respectively, with 11 bases between them. The CDR3 nucleotides read TGTGCCTGGAGTACCGTTACAGACAATCAGCCCCAGCATTTT. This codes for CAWSTVTDNQPQHF.

In this sample, this clone turned up a few times. The chain is built from TRBV7-2 and TRBJ1-3, with D hard to call. Germline lookup yields CDR1 SGHTA and CDR2 FQGNSA. The V gene lost 5 bases and the J gene lost 0 bases, with 8 bases spanning the gap. This CDR3 is 14 amino acids long. This chain's CDR3 is CASSQTGSGNTIYF. Written as DNA, the CDR3 is TGTGCCAGCAGCCAGACTGGCTCTGGAAACACCATATATTTT.

This chain connects TRBV2 to TRBJ2-2; D assignment may be TRBD1 or TRBD2 (5 bases each). This CDR3 is built from 13 residues. V lost 10 bases and J lost 8, with 17 bases in between. CDR1 is SNHLY, CDR2 FYNNEI, per germline. The CDR3 reads CATRDQGVGELFF. DNA of the CDR3: TGTGCCACCCGGGATCAGGGAGTAGGGGAGCTGTTTTTT.